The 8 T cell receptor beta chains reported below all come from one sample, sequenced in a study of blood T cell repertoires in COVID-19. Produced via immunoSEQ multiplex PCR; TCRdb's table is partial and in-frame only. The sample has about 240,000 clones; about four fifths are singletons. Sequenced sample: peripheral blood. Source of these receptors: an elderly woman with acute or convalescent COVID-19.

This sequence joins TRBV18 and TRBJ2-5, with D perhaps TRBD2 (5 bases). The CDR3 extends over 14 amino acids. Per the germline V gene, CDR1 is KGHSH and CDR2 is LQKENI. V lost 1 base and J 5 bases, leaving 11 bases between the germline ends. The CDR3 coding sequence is TGTGCCAGCTCACCACGCCCACGAGGGGAGACCCAGTACTTC. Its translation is CASSPRPRGETQYF.

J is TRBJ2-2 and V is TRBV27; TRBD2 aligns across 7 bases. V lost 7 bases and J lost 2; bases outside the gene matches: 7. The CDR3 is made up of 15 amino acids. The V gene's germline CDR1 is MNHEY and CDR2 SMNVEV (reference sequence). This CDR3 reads CASKPRGINTGELFF. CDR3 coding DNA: TGTGCCAGCAAGCCGCGGGGGATTAACACCGGGGAGCTGTTTTTT.

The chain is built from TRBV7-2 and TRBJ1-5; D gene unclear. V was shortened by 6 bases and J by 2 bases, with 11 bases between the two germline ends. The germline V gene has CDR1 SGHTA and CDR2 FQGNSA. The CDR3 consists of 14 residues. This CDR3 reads CASSWVEGNQPQHF. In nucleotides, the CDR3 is TGTGCCAGCAGTTGGGTGGAGGGCAATCAGCCCCAGCATTTT.

CDR3 in amino acids: CASSSPGLGGHEQYF. The CDR3 DNA reads TGTGCCAGCAGTTCTCCGGGACTAGGTGGGCACGAGCAGTACTTC. The V call is TRBV28, the J call TRBJ2-7; 8 bases are a match to TRBD2. The V gene end was trimmed by 4 bases and the J gene end by 5 bases; junction bases not matched to a gene: 10. Germline V gives CDR1 MDHEN, CDR2 SYDVKM. This CDR3 spans 15 amino acids.

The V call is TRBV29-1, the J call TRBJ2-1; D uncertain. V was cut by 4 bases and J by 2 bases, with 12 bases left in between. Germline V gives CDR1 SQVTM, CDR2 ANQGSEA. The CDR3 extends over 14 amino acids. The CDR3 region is CSVVAQVPYNEQFF. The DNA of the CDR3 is TGCAGCGTTGTAGCCCAAGTACCCTACAATGAGCAGTTCTTC.

The CDR3 loop reads CASSLSSTDTQYF. The DNA of the CDR3 is TGTGCCAGCAGTTTATCTAGCACAGATACGCAGTATTTT. This chain uses TRBV12-3 or TRBV12-4 with TRBJ2-3, with no clear D. This CDR3 region has 13 residues. Trimming shortened V by 2 bases and J by 0 bases, and 3 bases separated the two germline ends.

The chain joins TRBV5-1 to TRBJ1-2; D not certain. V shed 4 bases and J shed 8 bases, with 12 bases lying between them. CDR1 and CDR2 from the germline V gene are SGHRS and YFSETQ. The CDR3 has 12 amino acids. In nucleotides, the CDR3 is TGCGCCAGCAGCCCGGACTTAAACGGCTACACCTTC. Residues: CASSPDLNGYTF.

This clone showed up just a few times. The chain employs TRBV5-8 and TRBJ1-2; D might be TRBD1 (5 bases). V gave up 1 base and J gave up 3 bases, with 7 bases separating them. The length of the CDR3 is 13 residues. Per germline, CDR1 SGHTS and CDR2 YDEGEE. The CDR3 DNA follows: TGTGCCAGCAGCTTGCAGGGTCACTATGGCTACACCTTC. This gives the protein CASSLQGHYGYTF.